The rows below give T cell receptor beta chains drawn from one sample of a study of T-cell reconstitution after alpha-beta-depleted transplantation in children. TCRdb independently ran MiXCR on the PCR reads; one entry per CDR3 protein. The top ten hold approximately 3% of the sample, which has just under 550,000 distinct CDR3 sequences, 18% seen once. The sequencing used PBMCs from the stem cell graft donor, collected from the stem cell graft. The receptors here all came from a human donor who donated a stem cell graft to a child with acute lymphoblastic leukemia. Both conserved end residues are part of each CDR3. Fields, in order: D gene, V gene, clone size, J gene, CDR3 DNA, CDR3 protein. The D gene is left open where the match is weak. Clone size is not always given. Where it is, it says once, few, many or a class for expanded clones.

d_call: TRBD1; v_call: TRBV5-5; clone_size: few; j_call: TRBJ2-7; cdr3_nt: TGTGCCAGCAGCTATCCGGGACAGGGTCTCTACGAGCAGTACTTC; cdr3_aa: CASSYPGQGLYEQYF
d_call: -; v_call: TRBV3-1; clone_size: few; j_call: TRBJ2-7; cdr3_nt: TGTGCCAGCAGCCATCCTGCCTCCTACGAGCAGTACTTC; cdr3_aa: CASSHPASYEQYF
d_call: -; v_call: TRBV2; clone_size: -; j_call: TRBJ2-1; cdr3_nt: TGTGCCAGCAGTGAGGACGGGGAAAACCTATACAATGAGCAGTTCTTC; cdr3_aa: CASSEDGENLYNEQFF
d_call: TRBD1; v_call: TRBV11-2; clone_size: few; j_call: TRBJ1-2; cdr3_nt: TGTGCCAGCAGGTCGACAGGGGCAGCCTATGGCTACACCTTC; cdr3_aa: CASRSTGAAYGYTF
d_call: -; v_call: TRBV20-1; clone_size: few; j_call: TRBJ2-7; cdr3_nt: TGCAGTGCTATCCTGGAGGAGACAGTAGATACCTACGAGCAGTACTTC; cdr3_aa: CSAILEETVDTYEQYF
d_call: -; v_call: TRBV2; clone_size: -; j_call: TRBJ2-7; cdr3_nt: TGTGCCAGCATGAACAGAGCCTACGAGCAGTACTTC; cdr3_aa: CASMNRAYEQYF
d_call: TRBD2; v_call: TRBV6-5; clone_size: few; j_call: TRBJ2-5; cdr3_nt: TGTGCCAGCAGTTATCCGGGACTAAAGACCCAGTACTTC; cdr3_aa: CASSYPGLKTQYF
d_call: -; v_call: TRBV20-1; clone_size: few; j_call: TRBJ2-7; cdr3_nt: TGCAGTGCTTCGCACAGGAAAGGCTCCTACGAGCAGTACTTC; cdr3_aa: CSASHRKGSYEQYF
d_call: TRBD1; v_call: TRBV5-1; clone_size: few; j_call: TRBJ1-4; cdr3_nt: TGCGCCAGCAGCTTGGAAGGGGGCCTCGAAAAACTGTTTTTT; cdr3_aa: CASSLEGGLEKLFF
d_call: -; v_call: TRBV6-6; clone_size: few; j_call: TRBJ2-5; cdr3_nt: TGTGCCAGCAGAGTAGCGTCGGTGGAGACCCAGTACTTC; cdr3_aa: CASRVASVETQYF
d_call: -; v_call: TRBV3-1; clone_size: -; j_call: TRBJ2-1; cdr3_nt: TGTGCCAGCAGCGATATAGTGTTGACGGGGGCCTACAATGAGCAGTTCTTC; cdr3_aa: CASSDIVLTGAYNEQFF
d_call: -; v_call: TRBV5-1; clone_size: few; j_call: TRBJ1-1; cdr3_nt: TGCGCCAGCAGCTTCTTGATTACGAACACTGAAGCTTTCTTT; cdr3_aa: CASSFLITNTEAFF
d_call: -; v_call: TRBV5-5; clone_size: -; j_call: TRBJ2-3; cdr3_nt: TGTGCCAGCAGCTTGCAGGTAGGAGATACGCAGTATTTT; cdr3_aa: CASSLQVGDTQYF
d_call: -; v_call: TRBV20-1; clone_size: few; j_call: TRBJ1-1; cdr3_nt: TGCGCCCGTCCTCAGGTTCTGAACACTGAAGCTTTCTTT; cdr3_aa: CARPQVLNTEAFF
d_call: -; v_call: TRBV12-3/TRBV12-4; clone_size: few; j_call: TRBJ1-5; cdr3_nt: TGTGCCAGCAGTTTAGAACTCGCCGGGCAGGGGCGAAGCAATCAGCCCCAGCATTTT; cdr3_aa: CASSLELAGQGRSNQPQHF
d_call: TRBD1; v_call: TRBV7-3; clone_size: -; j_call: TRBJ2-7; cdr3_nt: TGTGCCAGCAGCCCTGCGGTGGGACAGACCTACGAGCAGTACTTC; cdr3_aa: CASSPAVGQTYEQYF
d_call: -; v_call: TRBV18; clone_size: -; j_call: TRBJ1-2; cdr3_nt: TGTGCCAGCTCACCACAGGGGGAGAACTATGGCTACACCTTC; cdr3_aa: CASSPQGENYGYTF
d_call: -; v_call: TRBV5-6; clone_size: few; j_call: TRBJ1-1; cdr3_nt: TGTGCCAGCAGCTTGGTCTGGCAGTACACTGAAGCTTTCTTT; cdr3_aa: CASSLVWQYTEAFF
d_call: TRBD1; v_call: TRBV6-1; clone_size: -; j_call: TRBJ1-1; cdr3_nt: TGTGCCAGCGCAAGGGGGCGGAGGACTGAAGCTTTCTTT; cdr3_aa: CASARGRRTEAFF
d_call: TRBD2; v_call: TRBV4-1; clone_size: few; j_call: TRBJ2-1; cdr3_nt: TGCGCCAGCAGCCGCCCACTAGCGCAGGCCTACAATGAGCAGTTCTTC; cdr3_aa: CASSRPLAQAYNEQFF
d_call: -; v_call: TRBV28; clone_size: -; j_call: TRBJ2-2; cdr3_nt: TGTGCCAGCAGTTTCCTGTCCCGAGACACCGGGGAGCTGTTTTTT; cdr3_aa: CASSFLSRDTGELFF
d_call: TRBD2; v_call: TRBV3-1; clone_size: -; j_call: TRBJ2-1; cdr3_nt: TGTGCCATCAGTCCTACAGGGACTAGCGGGAGCACCTACAATGAGCAGTTCTTC; cdr3_aa: CAISPTGTSGSTYNEQFF
d_call: -; v_call: TRBV5-6; clone_size: -; j_call: TRBJ2-3; cdr3_nt: TGTGCCAGCAGCTCCCCCACGGGCACAGATACGCAGTATTTT; cdr3_aa: CASSSPTGTDTQYF
d_call: -; v_call: TRBV29-1; clone_size: many; j_call: TRBJ1-2; cdr3_nt: TGCAGCGTTGTTACAGGGTCGCTTTCACGTGGCTACACCTTC; cdr3_aa: CSVVTGSLSRGYTF
d_call: -; v_call: TRBV5-1; clone_size: few; j_call: TRBJ1-1; cdr3_nt: TGCGCCAGCAGCTTGGAGCAGGGCGGGTACACTGAAGCTTTCTTT; cdr3_aa: CASSLEQGGYTEAFF
d_call: -; v_call: TRBV7-9; clone_size: few; j_call: TRBJ1-2; cdr3_nt: TGTGCCAGCAGCTTAGAACCCTTGGAGTATGGCTACACCTTC; cdr3_aa: CASSLEPLEYGYTF
d_call: -; v_call: TRBV5-6; clone_size: -; j_call: TRBJ2-7; cdr3_nt: TGTGCCAGCAGCCCTATAAATGACTTGGGCAACAGCTACGAGCAGTACTTC; cdr3_aa: CASSPINDLGNSYEQYF
d_call: -; v_call: TRBV27; clone_size: -; j_call: TRBJ1-2; cdr3_nt: TGTGCCAGCAGTTTTGAACTCGCGGGAAACTATGGCTACACCTTC; cdr3_aa: CASSFELAGNYGYTF
d_call: TRBD2; v_call: TRBV4-1; clone_size: few; j_call: TRBJ2-7; cdr3_nt: TGCGCCAGCAGCCAAGAAATGAGAGAGGCTAGCGGGAACGAGCAGTACTTC; cdr3_aa: CASSQEMREASGNEQYF
d_call: -; v_call: TRBV7-3; clone_size: -; j_call: TRBJ2-3; cdr3_nt: TGTGCCAGCAGCTTAACCCCCCTGCGGCTAGGGGGCACAGATACGCAGTATTTT; cdr3_aa: CASSLTPLRLGGTDTQYF
d_call: -; v_call: TRBV11-2; clone_size: few; j_call: TRBJ2-5; cdr3_nt: TGTGCCAGCAGCTTTAACCCTTTTTCCAGGCAAGAGACCCAGTACTTC; cdr3_aa: CASSFNPFSRQETQYF
d_call: -; v_call: TRBV29-1; clone_size: many; j_call: TRBJ2-7; cdr3_nt: TGCAGCGTTCACGACGGCTACGAGCAGTACTTC; cdr3_aa: CSVHDGYEQYF
d_call: -; v_call: TRBV7-3; clone_size: few; j_call: TRBJ2-3; cdr3_nt: TGTGCCAGCAGCTACCCCCAGCGGCCAGATACGCAGTATTTT; cdr3_aa: CASSYPQRPDTQYF